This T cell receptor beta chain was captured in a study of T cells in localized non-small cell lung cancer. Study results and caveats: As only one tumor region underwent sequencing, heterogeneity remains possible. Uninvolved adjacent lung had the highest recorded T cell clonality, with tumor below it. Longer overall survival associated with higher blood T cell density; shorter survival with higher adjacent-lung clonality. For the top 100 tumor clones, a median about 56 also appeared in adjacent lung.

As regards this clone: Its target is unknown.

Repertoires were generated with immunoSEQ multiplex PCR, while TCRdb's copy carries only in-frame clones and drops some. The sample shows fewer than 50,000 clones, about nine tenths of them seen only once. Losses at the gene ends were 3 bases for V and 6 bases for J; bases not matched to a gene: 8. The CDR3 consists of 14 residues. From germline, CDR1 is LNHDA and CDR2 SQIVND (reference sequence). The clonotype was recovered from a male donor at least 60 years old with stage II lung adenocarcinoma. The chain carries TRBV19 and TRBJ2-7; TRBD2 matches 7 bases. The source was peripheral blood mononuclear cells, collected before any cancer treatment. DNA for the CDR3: TGTGCCAGTAGTATCGGTGGCGGGGGAGGCGAGCAGTACTTC. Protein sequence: CASSIGGGGGEQYF. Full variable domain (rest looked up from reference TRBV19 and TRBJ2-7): DGGITQSPKYLFRKEGQNVTLSCEQNLNHDAMYWYRQDPGQGLRLIYYSQIVNDFQKGDIAEGYSVSREKKESFPLTVTSAQKNPTAFYLCASSIGGGGGEQYFGPGTRLTVT.